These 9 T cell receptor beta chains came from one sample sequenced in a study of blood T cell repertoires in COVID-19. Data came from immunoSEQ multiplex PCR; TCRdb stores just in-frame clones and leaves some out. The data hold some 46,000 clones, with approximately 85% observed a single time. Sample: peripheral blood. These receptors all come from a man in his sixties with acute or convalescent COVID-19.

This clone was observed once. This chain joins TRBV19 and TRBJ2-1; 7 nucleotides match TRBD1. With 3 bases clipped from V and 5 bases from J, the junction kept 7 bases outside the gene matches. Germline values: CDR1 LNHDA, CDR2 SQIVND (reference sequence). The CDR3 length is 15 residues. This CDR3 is CASSIETGIDNEQFF. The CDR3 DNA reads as TGTGCCAGTAGTATTGAGACAGGGATCGACAATGAGCAGTTCTTC.

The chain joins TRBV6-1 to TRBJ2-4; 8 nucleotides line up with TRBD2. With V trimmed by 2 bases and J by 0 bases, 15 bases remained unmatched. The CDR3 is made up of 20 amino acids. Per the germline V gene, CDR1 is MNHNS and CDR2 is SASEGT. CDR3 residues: CASSEMSVWLAGLAKNIQYF. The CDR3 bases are TGTGCCAGCAGTGAAATGTCGGTGTGGCTAGCGGGTCTAGCCAAAAACATTCAGTACTTC.

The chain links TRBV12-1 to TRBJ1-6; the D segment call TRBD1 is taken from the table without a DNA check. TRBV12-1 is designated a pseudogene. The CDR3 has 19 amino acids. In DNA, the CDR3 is TGTGCCAGCAGCTTCTTAATACAGGGCTTAAGCTCCTATAATTCACCCCTCCACTTT. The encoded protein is CASSFLIQGLSSYNSPLHF.

The CDR3 sequence: CAISDVGRAAVSSYNEQFF. Here the CDR3 DNA reads TGTGCCATCAGTGACGTCGGGAGGGCCGCTGTGAGCTCCTACAATGAGCAGTTCTTC. The V gene is TRBV10-3, the J gene TRBJ2-1; 8 bases fit TRBD2. This CDR3 contains 19 residues. The J segment lost 0 bases and the V segment lost 3 bases, leaving 13 bases of the junction unmatched. Looked up from germline, CDR1 is ENHRY and CDR2 is SYGVKD.

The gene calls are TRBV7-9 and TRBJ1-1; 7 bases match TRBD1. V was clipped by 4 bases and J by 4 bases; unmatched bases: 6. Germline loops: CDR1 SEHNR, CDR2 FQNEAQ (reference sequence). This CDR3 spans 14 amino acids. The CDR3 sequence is CASSYQGGGTEAFF. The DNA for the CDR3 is TGTGCCAGCAGCTACCAGGGGGGCGGCACTGAAGCTTTCTTT.

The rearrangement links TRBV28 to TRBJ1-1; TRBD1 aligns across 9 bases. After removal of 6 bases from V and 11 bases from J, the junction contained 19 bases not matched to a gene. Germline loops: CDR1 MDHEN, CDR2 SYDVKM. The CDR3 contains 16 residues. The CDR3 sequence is CASSLSPGTGFRKAFF. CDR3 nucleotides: TGTGCCAGCAGCCTAAGTCCCGGGACAGGGTTTAGGAAGGCTTTCTTT.

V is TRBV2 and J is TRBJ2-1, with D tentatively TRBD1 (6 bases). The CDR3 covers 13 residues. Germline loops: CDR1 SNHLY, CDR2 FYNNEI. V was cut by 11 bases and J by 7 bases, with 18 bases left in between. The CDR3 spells CAWPDDRLNEQFF. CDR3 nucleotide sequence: TGTGCCTGGCCCGACGACAGGCTGAATGAGCAGTTCTTC.

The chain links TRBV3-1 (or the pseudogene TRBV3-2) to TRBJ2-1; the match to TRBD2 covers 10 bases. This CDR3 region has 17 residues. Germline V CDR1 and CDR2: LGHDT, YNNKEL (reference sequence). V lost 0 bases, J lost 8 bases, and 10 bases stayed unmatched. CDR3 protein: CASSQDRLAGSWDEQFF. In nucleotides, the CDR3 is TGTGCCAGCAGCCAAGATCGACTAGCGGGTTCGTGGGATGAGCAGTTCTTC.

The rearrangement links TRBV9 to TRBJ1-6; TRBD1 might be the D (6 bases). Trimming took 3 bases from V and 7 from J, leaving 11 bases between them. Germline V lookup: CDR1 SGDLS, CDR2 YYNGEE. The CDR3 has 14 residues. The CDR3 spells CASSDRVPNSPLHF. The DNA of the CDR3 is TGTGCCAGCAGCGACAGGGTCCCGAATTCACCCCTCCACTTT.